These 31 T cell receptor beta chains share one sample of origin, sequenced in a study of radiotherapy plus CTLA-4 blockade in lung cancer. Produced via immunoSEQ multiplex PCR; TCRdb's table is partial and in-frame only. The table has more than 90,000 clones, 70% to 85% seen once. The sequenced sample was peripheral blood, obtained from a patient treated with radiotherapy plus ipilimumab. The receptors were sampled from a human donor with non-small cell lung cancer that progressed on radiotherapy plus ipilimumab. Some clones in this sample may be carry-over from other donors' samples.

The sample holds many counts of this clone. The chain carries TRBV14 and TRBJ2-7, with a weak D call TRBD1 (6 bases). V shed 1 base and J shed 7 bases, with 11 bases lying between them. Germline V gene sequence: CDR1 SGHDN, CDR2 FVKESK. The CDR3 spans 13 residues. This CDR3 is CASSQGDTREQYF. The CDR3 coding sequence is TGTGCCAGCAGCCAAGGGGACACCCGGGAGCAGTACTTC.

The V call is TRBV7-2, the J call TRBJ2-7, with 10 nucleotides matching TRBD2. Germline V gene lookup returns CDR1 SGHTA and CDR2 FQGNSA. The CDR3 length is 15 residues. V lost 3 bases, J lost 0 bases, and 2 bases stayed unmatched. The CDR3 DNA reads TGTGCCAGCAGCTTCGCTAGCGGGGGCTCCTACGAGCAGTACTTC. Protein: CASSFASGGSYEQYF.

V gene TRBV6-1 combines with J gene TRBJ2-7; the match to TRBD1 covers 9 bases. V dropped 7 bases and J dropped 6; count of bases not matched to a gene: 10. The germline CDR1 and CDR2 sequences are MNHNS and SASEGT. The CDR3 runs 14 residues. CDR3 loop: CASIPLDRGSEQYF. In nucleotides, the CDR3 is TGTGCCAGCATCCCTCTGGACAGGGGTAGCGAGCAGTACTTC.

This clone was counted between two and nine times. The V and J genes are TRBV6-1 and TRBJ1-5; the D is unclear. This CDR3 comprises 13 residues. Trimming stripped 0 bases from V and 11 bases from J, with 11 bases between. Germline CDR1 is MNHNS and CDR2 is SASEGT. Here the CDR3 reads CASSEANSKAQHF. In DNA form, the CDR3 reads TGTGCCAGCAGTGAAGCGAACAGTAAGGCCCAGCATTTT.

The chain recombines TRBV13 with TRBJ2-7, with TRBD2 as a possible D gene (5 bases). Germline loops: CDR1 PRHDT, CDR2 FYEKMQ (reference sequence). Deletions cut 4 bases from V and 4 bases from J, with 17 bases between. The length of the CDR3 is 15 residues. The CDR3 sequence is CASSSSGKLVYEQYF. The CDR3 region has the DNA TGTGCCAGCAGCTCGTCGGGGAAGCTAGTTTACGAGCAGTACTTC.

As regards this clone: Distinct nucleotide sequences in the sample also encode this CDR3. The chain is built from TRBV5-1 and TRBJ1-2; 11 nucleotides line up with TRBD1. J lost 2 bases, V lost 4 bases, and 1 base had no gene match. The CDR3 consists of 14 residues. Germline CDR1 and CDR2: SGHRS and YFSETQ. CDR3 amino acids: CASSGQGANYGYTF. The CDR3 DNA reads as TGCGCCAGCAGCGGACAGGGGGCGAACTATGGCTACACCTTC.

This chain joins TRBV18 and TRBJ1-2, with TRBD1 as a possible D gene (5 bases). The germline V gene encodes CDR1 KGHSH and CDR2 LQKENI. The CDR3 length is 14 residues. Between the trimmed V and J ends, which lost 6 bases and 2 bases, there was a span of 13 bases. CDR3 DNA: TGTGCCAGCTCGCCAGAGGCAGGGAACTATGGCTACACCTTC. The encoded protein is CASSPEAGNYGYTF.

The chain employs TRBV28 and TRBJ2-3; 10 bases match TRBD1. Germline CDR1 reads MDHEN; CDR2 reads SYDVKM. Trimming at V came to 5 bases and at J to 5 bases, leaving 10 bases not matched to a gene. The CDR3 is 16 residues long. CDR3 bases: TGTGCCAGCAGTCTACCGACAGGGGGCAAGGTAGATACGCAGTATTTT. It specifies CASSLPTGGKVDTQYF.

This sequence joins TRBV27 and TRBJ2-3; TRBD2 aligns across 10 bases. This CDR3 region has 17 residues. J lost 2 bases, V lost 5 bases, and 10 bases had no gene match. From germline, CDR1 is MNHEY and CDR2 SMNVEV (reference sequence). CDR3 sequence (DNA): TGTGCCAGCAGTCCACGGACTAGCGGACCCATCACAGATACGCAGTATTTT. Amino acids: CASSPRTSGPITDTQYF.

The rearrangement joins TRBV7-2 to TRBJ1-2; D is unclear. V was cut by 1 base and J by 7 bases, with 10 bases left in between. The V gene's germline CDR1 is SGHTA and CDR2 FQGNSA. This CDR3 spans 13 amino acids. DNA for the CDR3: TGTGCCAGCAGCTTAGAGGTGGGAGGTGGCTACACCTTC. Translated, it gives CASSLEVGGGYTF.

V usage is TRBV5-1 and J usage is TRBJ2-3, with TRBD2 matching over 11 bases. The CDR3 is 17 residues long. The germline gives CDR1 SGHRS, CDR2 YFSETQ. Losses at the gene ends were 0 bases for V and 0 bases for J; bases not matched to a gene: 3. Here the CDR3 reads CASSLVLAGGSTDTQYF. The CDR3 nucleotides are TGCGCCAGCAGCTTGGTGCTAGCGGGGGGTAGCACAGATACGCAGTATTTT.

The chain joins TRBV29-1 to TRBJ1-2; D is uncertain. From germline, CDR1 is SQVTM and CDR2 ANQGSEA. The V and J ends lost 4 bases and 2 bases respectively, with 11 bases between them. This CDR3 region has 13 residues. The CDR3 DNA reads TGCAGCGTTGCGGGAGACGGGAACTATGGCTACACCTTC. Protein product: CSVAGDGNYGYTF.

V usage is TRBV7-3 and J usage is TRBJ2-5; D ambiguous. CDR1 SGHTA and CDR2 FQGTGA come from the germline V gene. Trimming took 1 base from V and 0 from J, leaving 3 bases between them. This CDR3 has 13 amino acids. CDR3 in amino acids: CASSLSNQETQYF. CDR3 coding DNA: TGTGCCAGCAGCTTAAGCAACCAAGAGACCCAGTACTTC.

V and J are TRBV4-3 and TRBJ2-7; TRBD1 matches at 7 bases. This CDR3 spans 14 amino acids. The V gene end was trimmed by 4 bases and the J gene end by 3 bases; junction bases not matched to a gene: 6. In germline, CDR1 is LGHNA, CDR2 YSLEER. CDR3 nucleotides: TGCGCCAGCAGCCGAGTCAGGGGGTTCTACGAGCAGTACTTC. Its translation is CASSRVRGFYEQYF.

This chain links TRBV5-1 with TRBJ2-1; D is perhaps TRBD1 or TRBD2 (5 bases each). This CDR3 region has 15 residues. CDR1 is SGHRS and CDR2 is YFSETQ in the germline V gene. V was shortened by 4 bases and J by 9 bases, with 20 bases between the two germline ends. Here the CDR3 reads CASSTTGQARGEQFF. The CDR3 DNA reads TGCGCCAGCAGCACAACGGGGCAGGCTCGGGGTGAGCAGTTCTTC.

DNA of the CDR3: TGCAGTGCTACCCATAGGGAGACCCAGTACTTC. It translates to CSATHRETQYF. The chain has TRBV20-1 and TRBJ2-5; no firm D call. Germline CDR1 DFQATT, CDR2 SNEGSKA (reference sequence). There are 11 residues in the CDR3. V was pared by 4 bases and J by 5 bases, with 8 bases between.

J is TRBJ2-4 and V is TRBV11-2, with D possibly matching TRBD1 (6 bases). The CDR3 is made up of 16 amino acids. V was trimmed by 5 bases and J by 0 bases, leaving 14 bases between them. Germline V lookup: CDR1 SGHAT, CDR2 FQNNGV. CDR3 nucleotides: TGTGCCAGCAGCCCCGTGGGGACACCAGCCAAAAACATTCAGTACTTC. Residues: CASSPVGTPAKNIQYF.

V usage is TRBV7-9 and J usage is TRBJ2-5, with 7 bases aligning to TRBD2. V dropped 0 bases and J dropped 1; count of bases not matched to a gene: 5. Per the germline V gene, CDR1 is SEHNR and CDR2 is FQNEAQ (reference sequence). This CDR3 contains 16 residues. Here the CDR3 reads CASSLAARGSQETQYF. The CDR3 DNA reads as TGTGCCAGCAGCTTAGCGGCGCGGGGGTCCCAAGAGACCCAGTACTTC.

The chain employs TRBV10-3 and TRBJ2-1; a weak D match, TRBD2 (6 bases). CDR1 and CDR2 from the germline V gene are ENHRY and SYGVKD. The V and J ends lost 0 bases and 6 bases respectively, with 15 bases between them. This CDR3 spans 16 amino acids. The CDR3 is CAISESSGVRINEQFF. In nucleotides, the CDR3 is TGTGCCATCAGTGAGTCCTCGGGGGTCCGAATCAATGAGCAGTTCTTC.

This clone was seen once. The CDR3 sequence: CASSLSEPSYNEQFF. Written as DNA, the CDR3 is TGTGCCAGCAGCCTGAGCGAGCCCTCCTACAATGAGCAGTTCTTC. The chain combines TRBV9 with TRBJ2-1; D gene uncertain. Germline V gene sequence: CDR1 SGDLS, CDR2 YYNGEE. The ends were cut back, 4 bases at V and 0 bases at J, with 11 bases in the middle. The CDR3 is 15 residues long.

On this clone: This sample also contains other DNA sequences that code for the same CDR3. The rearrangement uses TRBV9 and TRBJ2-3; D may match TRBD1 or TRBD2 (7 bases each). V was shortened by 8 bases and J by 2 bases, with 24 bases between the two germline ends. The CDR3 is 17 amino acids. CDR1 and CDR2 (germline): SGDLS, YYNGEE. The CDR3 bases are TGTGCCAGTAGCACTACTCAGGGGGGGTATTCCACAGATACGCAGTATTTT. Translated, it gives CASSTTQGGYSTDTQYF.

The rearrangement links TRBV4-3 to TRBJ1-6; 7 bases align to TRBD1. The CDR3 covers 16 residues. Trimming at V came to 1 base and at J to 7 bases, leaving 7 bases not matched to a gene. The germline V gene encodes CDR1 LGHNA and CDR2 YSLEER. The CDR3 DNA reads TGCGCCAGCAGCCAAGGAGCCAGGGGGACCAATTCACCCCTCCACTTT. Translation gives CASSQGARGTNSPLHF.

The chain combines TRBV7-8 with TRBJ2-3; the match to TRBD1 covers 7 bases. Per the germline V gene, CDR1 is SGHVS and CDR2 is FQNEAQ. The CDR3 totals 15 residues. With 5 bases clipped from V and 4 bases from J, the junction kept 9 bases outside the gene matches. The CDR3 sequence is CASSPRQGEADTQYF. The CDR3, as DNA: TGTGCCAGCAGCCCCCGACAGGGTGAGGCAGATACGCAGTATTTT.

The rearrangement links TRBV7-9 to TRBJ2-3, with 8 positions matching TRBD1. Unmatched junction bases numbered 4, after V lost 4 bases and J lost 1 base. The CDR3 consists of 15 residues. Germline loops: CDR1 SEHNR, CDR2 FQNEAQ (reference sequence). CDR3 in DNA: TGTGCCAGCAGCTACGGACAGGGACGCACAGATACGCAGTATTTT. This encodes CASSYGQGRTDTQYF. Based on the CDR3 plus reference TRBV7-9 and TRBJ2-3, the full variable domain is DTGVSQNPRHKITKRGQNVTFRCDPISEHNRLYWYRQTLGQGPEFLTYFQNEAQLEKSRLLSDRFSAERPKGSFSTLEIQRTEQGDSAMYLCASSYGQGRTDTQYFGPGTRLTVL.

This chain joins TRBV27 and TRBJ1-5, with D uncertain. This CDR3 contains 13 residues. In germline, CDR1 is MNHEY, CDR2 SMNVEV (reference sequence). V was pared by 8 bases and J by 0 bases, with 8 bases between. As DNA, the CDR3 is TGTGCCAGCGAGGACGGTAGCAATCAGCCCCAGCATTTT. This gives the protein CASEDGSNQPQHF.

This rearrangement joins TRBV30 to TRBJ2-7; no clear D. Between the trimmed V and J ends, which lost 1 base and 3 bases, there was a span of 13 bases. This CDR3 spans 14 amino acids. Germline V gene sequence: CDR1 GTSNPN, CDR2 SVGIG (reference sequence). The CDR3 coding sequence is TGTGCCTGGAGTGACCCACATTGGAGCTACGAGCAGTACTTC. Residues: CAWSDPHWSYEQYF.

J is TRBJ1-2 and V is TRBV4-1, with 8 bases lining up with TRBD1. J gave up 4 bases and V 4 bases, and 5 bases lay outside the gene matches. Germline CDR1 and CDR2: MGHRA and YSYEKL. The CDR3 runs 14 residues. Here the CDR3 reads CASSLPGGLYGYTF. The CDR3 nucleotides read TGCGCCAGCAGCCTCCCAGGGGGCCTCTATGGCTACACCTTC.

The CDR3 region is CASSLAGTSSTDTQYF. The CDR3 DNA is TGCGCCAGCAGCTTGGCAGGAACCTCTAGCACAGATACGCAGTATTTT. This chain uses TRBV5-1 with TRBJ2-3; D ambiguous. The CDR3 covers 16 residues. The V gene's germline CDR1 is SGHRS and CDR2 YFSETQ. V was trimmed by 0 bases and J by 0 bases, leaving 11 bases between them.

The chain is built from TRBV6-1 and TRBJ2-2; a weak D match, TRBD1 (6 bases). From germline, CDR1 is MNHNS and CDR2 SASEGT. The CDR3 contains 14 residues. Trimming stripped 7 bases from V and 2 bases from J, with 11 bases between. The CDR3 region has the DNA TGTGCCAGCAACCGGGACATTAACACCGGGGAGCTGTTTTTT. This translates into CASNRDINTGELFF.

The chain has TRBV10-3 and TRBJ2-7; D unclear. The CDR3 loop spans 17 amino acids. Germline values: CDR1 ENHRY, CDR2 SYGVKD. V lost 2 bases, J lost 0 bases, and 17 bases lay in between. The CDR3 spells CAISEPERNLSSYEQYF. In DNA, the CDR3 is TGTGCCATCAGTGAGCCAGAGAGAAATCTGAGCTCCTACGAGCAGTACTTC.

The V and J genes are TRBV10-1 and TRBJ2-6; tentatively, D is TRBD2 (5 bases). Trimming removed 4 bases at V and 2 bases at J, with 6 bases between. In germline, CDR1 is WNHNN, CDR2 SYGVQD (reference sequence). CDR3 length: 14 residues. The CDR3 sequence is CASSVRAGANVLTF. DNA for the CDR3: TGCGCCAGCAGTGTGAGGGCTGGGGCCAACGTCCTGACTTTC.